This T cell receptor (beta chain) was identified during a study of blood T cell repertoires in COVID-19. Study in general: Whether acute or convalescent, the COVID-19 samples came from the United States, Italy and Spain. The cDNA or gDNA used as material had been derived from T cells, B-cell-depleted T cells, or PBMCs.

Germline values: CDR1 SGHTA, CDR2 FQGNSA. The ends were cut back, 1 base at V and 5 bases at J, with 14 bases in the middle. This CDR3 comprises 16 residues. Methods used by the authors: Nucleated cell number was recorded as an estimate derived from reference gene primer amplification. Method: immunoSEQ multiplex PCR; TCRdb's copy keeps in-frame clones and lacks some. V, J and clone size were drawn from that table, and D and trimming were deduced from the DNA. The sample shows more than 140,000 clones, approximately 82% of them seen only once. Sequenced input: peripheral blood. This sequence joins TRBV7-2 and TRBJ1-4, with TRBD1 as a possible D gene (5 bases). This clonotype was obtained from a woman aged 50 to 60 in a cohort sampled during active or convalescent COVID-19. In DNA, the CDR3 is TGTGCCAGCAGCTTAGTTTGGGGCGGAGTAAATGAAAAACTGTTTTTT. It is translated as CASSLVWGGVNEKLFF.